These 4 T cell receptor beta chains originate from one sample sequenced in a study of blood T cells in healthy people across ages. A second PCR, run for about 7 to 11 cycles, used a sample-barcoded 5' primer plus a J-beta primer mix. TCRdb re-analysed the 5' RACE reads in MiXCR, keeping a single row per CDR3 protein. The sample has 1.8 million or so distinct CDR3 sequences; about two fifths are singletons. Sequencing used blood. The origin of the receptors is a human donor in good health.

Comments on this clonotype: A read error may produce the germline difference seen at one junction end. The CDR3 sequence is CTSSLHFEDEQYF. In DNA, the CDR3 is TGTACCAGCAGCTTACACTTTGAGGACGAGCAGTACTTC. The rearrangement joins TRBV7-6 to TRBJ2-4; D remains ambiguous. The better agreement between TRBJ2-7 and the DNA end casts doubt on the J call. Germline V gives CDR1 SGHVS, CDR2 FNYEAQ. The CDR3 runs to 13 residues.

The genes are TRBV2 and TRBJ2-3; 7 bases are a match to TRBD1. Germline V gene data show CDR1 as SNHLY and CDR2 as FYNNEI. The junction had 4 bases not matched to a gene; V was cut back by 4 bases and J by 3 bases. The CDR3 is 14 residues long. CDR3 sequence: CASSVDRLTDTQYF. In DNA, the CDR3 is TGTGCCAGCAGTGTGGACAGGCTGACAGATACGCAGTATTTT. The full variable domain, completed using reference TRBV2 and TRBJ2-3, is EPEVTQTPSHQVTQMGQEVILRCVPISNHLYFYWYRQILGQKVEFLVSFYNNEISEKSEIFDDQFSVERPDGSNFTLKIRSTKLEDSAMYFCASSVDRLTDTQYFGPGTRLTVL.

In its sample, this clonotype was seen a few times. The chain recombines TRBV10-3 with TRBJ2-3; TRBD2 is a possible D gene (6 bases). Germline-derived CDR1 and CDR2 are ENHRY and SYGVKD. The CDR3 covers 14 residues. V lost 10 bases to trimming and J lost 2 bases, with 16 bases between them. CDR3 sequence: CATHGRGITDTQYF. The DNA of the CDR3 is TGTGCCACCCATGGGCGGGGAATCACAGATACGCAGTATTTT.

The chain uses TRBV7-2 and TRBJ1-1; TRBD1 is a possible D gene (6 bases). The CDR3 length is 15 residues. The germline CDR1 and CDR2 sequences are SGHTA and FQGNSA. V was cut by 6 bases and J by 6 bases, with 20 bases left in between. CDR3 in amino acids: CASSLVGAIGAEAFF. The DNA for the CDR3 is TGTGCCAGCAGTTTGGTGGGGGCGATCGGGGCTGAAGCTTTCTTT.